The rows below give T cell receptor beta chains drawn from one sample of a study of blood T cells in healthy people across ages. TCRdb re-called the 5' RACE reads with MiXCR, one entry per CDR3 protein. Among hundreds of thousands of distinct CDR3 sequences listed, 55% to 75% were seen once. The sample taken for sequencing was blood. These TCRs come from a man in his thirties or forties in good health. The CDR3 runs from the conserved cysteine through the conserved F or W. D genes are given only for firm matches. Clone size is given for some rows only: seen once, a few or many times, or a class if the clone is expanded.

V: TRBV27
size: NA
D: TRBD1
J: TRBJ2-6
CDR3: CASHVRDSRSGANVLTF
DNA: TGTGCCAGCCATGTTCGGGACAGTCGCTCTGGGGCCAACGTCCTGACTTTC

V: TRBV4-1
size: few
D: TRBD1
J: TRBJ2-7
CDR3: CASSQEGGQGPYEQYF
DNA: TGCGCCAGCAGCCAAGAGGGGGGACAGGGCCCCTACGAGCAGTACTTC

V: TRBV28
size: NA
D: NA
J: TRBJ2-4
CDR3: CASRQGSAKNIQYF
DNA: TGTGCCAGCAGACAGGGTTCAGCCAAAAACATTCAGTACTTC

V: TRBV29-1
size: NA
D: NA
J: TRBJ1-2
CDR3: CSVEVEDYTF
DNA: TGCAGCGTTGAAGTGGAGGATTACACCTTC

V: TRBV6-2/TRBV6-3
size: once
D: NA
J: TRBJ2-5
CDR3: CASSYEKSTRWNEQYF
DNA: TGTGCCAGCAGTTACGAGAAATCGACTAGATGGAATGAGCAGTACTTC

V: TRBV12-3/TRBV12-4
size: few
D: NA
J: TRBJ1-2
CDR3: CASTSTAGRKVNYGYTF
DNA: TGTGCCAGCACTTCCACCGCGGGACGGAAAGTTAACTATGGCTACACCTTC

V: TRBV27
size: few
D: NA
J: TRBJ2-7
CDR3: CASSPSTGDTPYEQYF
DNA: TGTGCCAGCAGCCCATCTACCGGGGACACCCCCTACGAGCAGTACTTC

V: TRBV7-2
size: NA
D: TRBD1
J: TRBJ2-7
CDR3: CASSPPPGQGTHEQYF
DNA: TGTGCCAGCAGCCCTCCCCCCGGACAGGGAACCCACGAGCAGTACTTC

V: TRBV30
size: NA
D: NA
J: TRBJ2-3
CDR3: CAWSGHPAGHTDTQYF
DNA: TGTGCCTGGAGTGGCCACCCTGCGGGCCACACAGATACGCAGTATTTT

V: TRBV20-1
size: few
D: TRBD2
J: TRBJ2-7
CDR3: CSAGMASGGAGYEQYF
DNA: TGCAGTGCTGGAATGGCTAGCGGGGGGGCGGGCTACGAGCAGTACTTC

V: TRBV25-1
size: few
D: NA
J: TRBJ2-5
CDR3: CASSDVGNQETQYF
DNA: TGTGCCAGCAGTGACGTGGGGAACCAAGAGACCCAGTACTTC

V: TRBV6-1
size: NA
D: NA
J: TRBJ1-5
CDR3: CASSEAAWPQHF
DNA: TGTGCCAGCAGTGAAGCCGCGTGGCCCCAGCATTTT

V: TRBV9
size: NA
D: TRBD1
J: TRBJ2-3
CDR3: CASSVKDRGMDTQYF
DNA: TGTGCCAGCAGCGTAAAGGACAGGGGTATGGATACGCAGTATTTT

V: TRBV20-1
size: NA
D: TRBD2
J: TRBJ2-7
CDR3: CSAIGLAGDSYEQYF
DNA: TGCAGTGCTATAGGACTAGCGGGGGATTCGTACGAGCAGTACTTC

V: TRBV6-2/TRBV6-3
size: NA
D: TRBD2
J: TRBJ2-5
CDR3: CASSYSARERETQYF
DNA: TGTGCCAGCAGTTACTCGGCGCGGGAGAGGGAGACCCAGTACTTC

V: TRBV4-2
size: NA
D: NA
J: TRBJ1-2
CDR3: CACSQRDFDNYGYTF
DNA: TGTGCCTGCAGCCAGAGGGACTTTGACAACTATGGCTACACCTTC

V: TRBV12-3/TRBV12-4
size: NA
D: TRBD1
J: TRBJ2-7
CDR3: CASSLGGQGLDEQYF
DNA: TGTGCCAGCAGTTTGGGCGGACAGGGGTTGGACGAGCAGTACTTC

V: TRBV20-1
size: once
D: NA
J: TRBJ1-2
CDR3: CSARDVAGKGYTF
DNA: TGCAGTGCTAGAGATGTGGCAGGGAAGGGCTACACCTTC

V: TRBV9
size: NA
D: NA
J: TRBJ2-7
CDR3: CASSVEPGRGYEQYF
DNA: TGTGCCAGCAGCGTAGAGCCGGGCCGGGGGTACGAGCAGTACTTC

V: TRBV13
size: few
D: NA
J: TRBJ1-1
CDR3: CASSLGYREGTEAFF
DNA: TGTGCCAGCAGCTTAGGGTACAGGGAAGGCACTGAAGCTTTCTTT

V: TRBV27
size: few
D: NA
J: TRBJ2-5
CDR3: CASSIHRELETQYF
DNA: TGTGCCAGCAGTATACACAGGGAGTTGGAGACCCAGTACTTC

V: TRBV7-9
size: few
D: NA
J: TRBJ2-4
CDR3: CASRTLGEQYF
DNA: TGTGCCAGCAGAACCCTGGGGGAGCAGTACTTC

V: TRBV4-3
size: NA
D: NA
J: TRBJ1-2
CDR3: CASSQDRSENYGYTF
DNA: TGCGCCAGCAGCCAAGATCGAAGCGAAAACTATGGCTACACCTTC

V: TRBV20-1
size: NA
D: TRBD1
J: TRBJ1-6
CDR3: CSARGWGTGGYNSPLHF
DNA: TGCAGTGCTAGAGGTTGGGGGACAGGGGGCTATAATTCACCCCTCCACTTT

V: TRBV9
size: NA
D: NA
J: TRBJ2-1
CDR3: CASSTGTSLNEQFF
DNA: TGTGCCAGCAGCACAGGGACAAGCCTTAATGAGCAGTTCTTC

V: TRBV7-3
size: few
D: NA
J: TRBJ2-7
CDR3: CASSSDSGGSVLPYEQYF
DNA: TGTGCCAGCAGTTCAGATTCGGGCGGGTCGGTCCTCCCTTACGAGCAGTACTTC

V: TRBV2
size: few
D: TRBD2
J: TRBJ2-1
CDR3: CASSDLTSGSTEQFF
DNA: TGTGCCAGCAGTGACCTGACTAGCGGGAGCACTGAGCAGTTCTTC

V: TRBV3-1
size: NA
D: NA
J: TRBJ2-7
CDR3: CASSPPLRESSRLSYEQYF
DNA: TGTGCCAGCAGCCCCCCGTTACGGGAGTCATCGAGGTTGTCCTACGAGCAGTACTTC

V: TRBV2
size: NA
D: TRBD1
J: TRBJ2-3
CDR3: CASSPGSRTGVFADTQYF
DNA: TGTGCCAGCAGTCCCGGGTCCCGGACAGGGGTTTTTGCAGATACGCAGTATTTT

V: TRBV27
size: NA
D: TRBD2
J: TRBJ2-7
CDR3: CASSFQSGGTYEQYF
DNA: TGTGCCAGCAGTTTTCAGTCGGGGGGAACCTACGAGCAGTACTTC

V: TRBV9
size: NA
D: NA
J: TRBJ2-3
CDR3: CASSDTAGADTQYF
DNA: TGTGCCAGCAGCGATACGGCAGGGGCAGATACGCAGTATTTT

V: TRBV4-3
size: NA
D: NA
J: TRBJ1-6
CDR3: CASSQEGRGDSPLHF
DNA: TGCGCCAGCAGCCAAGAGGGCAGGGGAGATTCACCCCTCCACTTT

V: TRBV29-1
size: many
D: TRBD1
J: TRBJ1-2
CDR3: CSVRTGEYGYTF
DNA: TGCAGCGTTCGGACAGGAGAGTATGGCTACACCTTC

V: TRBV20-1
size: NA
D: NA
J: TRBJ2-5
CDR3: CSARSPAETQYF
DNA: TGCAGTGCTAGGAGCCCAGCAGAGACCCAGTACTTC